This passage covers 16 T cell receptor beta chains from one sample sequenced in a study of blood T cell repertoires in COVID-19. Assay: immunoSEQ multiplex PCR; the TCRdb copy retains only in-frame clones and omits some. The data show approximately 170,000 clones, with about nine tenths seen just once and roughly 3% held by the top ten. Sample: peripheral blood. All receptors derive from an older man with acute or convalescent COVID-19.

The rearrangement joins TRBV19 to TRBJ2-7; the match to TRBD2 covers 10 bases. This CDR3 region has 15 residues. Germline assignment: CDR1 LNHDA and CDR2 SQIVND (reference sequence). The ends lost 5 bases at V and 2 bases at J; junction bases unmatched: 6. The CDR3 nucleotides are TGTGCCAGTAGTCTAGCGGGAGCCCCAACCTACGAGCAGTACTTC. This translates into CASSLAGAPTYEQYF.

The CDR3 reads CAWSPGQGEKLFF. In DNA form, the CDR3 reads TGTGCCTGGAGTCCAGGACAGGGTGAAAAACTGTTTTTT. The chain uses TRBV30 and TRBJ1-4, with 8 bases aligning to TRBD1. CDR1 GTSNPN and CDR2 SVGIG come from the germline V gene (reference sequence). V lost 2 bases, J lost 7 bases, and 3 bases stayed unmatched. The CDR3 contains 13 residues.

This chain uses TRBV5-8 with TRBJ1-2; TRBD1 matches 8 bases. V was clipped by 5 bases and J by 4 bases; unmatched bases: 7. Germline CDR1 and CDR2: SGHTS and YDEGEE. The CDR3 sequence is 14 residues long. This CDR3 reads CASRIRGRGYGYTF. CDR3 DNA sequence: TGTGCCAGCAGGATCAGGGGGCGCGGCTATGGCTACACCTTC. The full variable domain, in which reference TRBV5-8 and TRBJ1-2 provide the parts outside the CDR3, is EAGVTQSPTHLIKTRGQQATLRCSPISGHTSVYWYQQALGLGLQFLLWYDEGEERNRGNFPPRFSGRQFPNYSSELNVNALELEDSALYLCASRIRGRGYGYTFGSGTRLTVV.

This clone came up once. The chain uses TRBV11-2 and TRBJ2-7; 7 nucleotides align to TRBD1. The CDR3 sequence is 15 residues long. V gave up 0 bases and J gave up 2 bases; unmatched junction bases: 4. In germline, CDR1 is SGHAT, CDR2 FQNNGV. CDR3 residues: CASSLDRGGTYEQYF. The CDR3 DNA sequence: TGTGCCAGCAGCTTAGATCGAGGGGGCACCTACGAGCAGTACTTC.

V is TRBV24-1 and J is TRBJ2-1; D call uncertain. V dropped 5 bases and J dropped 0 bases, with 10 bases sitting between them. Germline V gives CDR1 KGHDR, CDR2 SFDVKD. The CDR3 length is 15 residues. The CDR3 coding sequence is TGTGCCACCAGTGGTGGCCCTAGCTCCTACAATGAGCAGTTCTTC. Protein product: CATSGGPSSYNEQFF.

The CDR3 loop is CASSLEGWDGELFF. The CDR3 DNA is TGTGCCAGCAGCTTAGAGGGGTGGGACGGGGAGCTGTTTTTT. The chain couples TRBV7-6 to TRBJ2-2; TRBD1 is a possible D gene (5 bases). Germline values: CDR1 SGHVS, CDR2 FNYEAQ. CDR3 length equals 14 residues. The V and J ends lost 1 base and 7 bases respectively, with 10 bases between them.

This sequence joins TRBV11-2 and TRBJ2-7; 8 bases are a match to TRBD2. This CDR3 is 15 amino acids long. V lost 3 bases and J lost 5; bases outside the gene matches: 9. The germline V gene encodes CDR1 SGHAT and CDR2 FQNNGV. CDR3: CASSFGGGETDEQYF. The CDR3 region has the DNA TGTGCCAGCAGCTTCGGGGGGGGAGAAACGGACGAGCAGTACTTC.

CDR3: CASSYGTPNTGELFF. The CDR3 bases are TGCGCCAGCAGCTATGGGACACCGAACACCGGGGAGCTGTTTTTT. This chain uses TRBV4-1 with TRBJ2-2, with D possibly being TRBD1 (6 bases). The germline V gene encodes CDR1 MGHRA and CDR2 YSYEKL. V was clipped by 5 bases and J by 0 bases, with 10 bases between them. The CDR3 is 15 residues long.

This chain links TRBV3-1 (or the pseudogene TRBV3-2) with TRBJ2-1, with D possibly TRBD2 on 7 matching bases. Trimming pared 4 bases from V and 2 bases from J, leaving 15 bases between. Germline loops: CDR1 LGHDT, CDR2 YNNKEL (reference sequence). This CDR3 has 16 residues. The CDR3 region has the DNA TGTGCCAGCAGCCTCCAAGGGGGGGGGCCCTACAATGAGCAGTTCTTC. Amino acids: CASSLQGGGPYNEQFF.

The chain couples TRBV19 to TRBJ1-5; weak D call: TRBD1 (6 bases). CDR1 and CDR2 from the germline V gene are LNHDA and SQIVND (reference sequence). Trimming removed 5 bases from V and 2 bases from J, with 16 bases in between. The CDR3 has 16 amino acids. The CDR3 here is CASSRPTGRGNQPQHF. The CDR3 DNA follows: TGTGCCAGTAGTCGACCGACAGGACGGGGCAATCAGCCCCAGCATTTT. The whole variable domain, remainder taken from reference TRBV19 and TRBJ1-5, is DGGITQSPKYLFRKEGQNVTLSCEQNLNHDAMYWYRQDPGQGLRLIYYSQIVNDFQKGDIAEGYSVSREKKESFPLTVTSAQKNPTAFYLCASSRPTGRGNQPQHFGDGTRLSIL.

The rearrangement joins TRBV28 to TRBJ2-3; 7 positions match TRBD2. Germline values: CDR1 MDHEN, CDR2 SYDVKM. The junction had 11 bases not matched to a gene; V was cut back by 4 bases and J by 4 bases. CDR3 length: 16 amino acids. CDR3 residues: CASSYPGGGRADTQYF. The CDR3 DNA is TGTGCCAGCAGTTACCCCGGGGGAGGGCGGGCAGATACGCAGTATTTT.

The chain is built from TRBV28 and TRBJ2-7; 9 nucleotides line up with TRBD1. This CDR3 is 17 amino acids long. The J segment lost 1 base and the V segment lost 4 bases, leaving 11 bases of the junction unmatched. Germline values: CDR1 MDHEN, CDR2 SYDVKM. The CDR3 sequence is CASSSGTGRRDSYEQYF. DNA for the CDR3: TGTGCCAGCAGTTCCGGGACAGGGAGGCGGGATTCCTACGAGCAGTACTTC.

The chain uses TRBV9 and TRBJ1-2; 8 nucleotides line up with TRBD1. The germline gives CDR1 SGDLS, CDR2 YYNGEE. The V segment lost 3 bases and the J segment 2 bases; nucleotides outside the gene matches: 3. The CDR3 length is 14 residues. The CDR3 region has the DNA TGTGCCAGCAGCGCCTGGACAGGGAACTATGGCTACACCTTC. This translates into CASSAWTGNYGYTF. Full variable domain (missing parts from reference TRBV9 and TRBJ1-2): DSGVTQTPKHLITATGQRVTLRCSPRSGDLSVYWYQQSLDQGLQFLIQYYNGEERAKGNILERFSAQQFPDLHSELNLSSLELGDSALYFCASSAWTGNYGYTFGSGTRLTVV.

V gene TRBV28 combines with J gene TRBJ2-7; D possibly corresponds to TRBD2 (6 bases). The CDR3 has 14 residues. V was cut by 2 bases and J by 8 bases, with 16 bases left in between. CDR1 and CDR2 (germline): MDHEN, SYDVKM. This chain's CDR3 is CASSLQEGRSQQYF. CDR3 bases: TGTGCCAGCAGTTTACAGGAGGGGAGAAGTCAGCAGTACTTC.

The chain couples TRBV19 to TRBJ2-7; 8 nucleotides agree with TRBD1. V trimming: 4 bases; J trimming: 6 bases; junction bases outside the gene matches: 5. CDR1 is LNHDA and CDR2 is SQIVND in the germline V gene (reference sequence). CDR3 length: 13 residues. The CDR3 DNA sequence: TGTGCCAGTAGTAGGGACAGGTTCAGCGAGCAGTACTTC. Translated, it gives CASSRDRFSEQYF.

The genes are TRBV19 and TRBJ1-5, with D possibly matching TRBD1 (5 bases). Germline CDR1 and CDR2: LNHDA and SQIVND (reference sequence). The CDR3 is 15 amino acids. V was cut by 10 bases and J by 2 bases, with 18 bases left in between. CDR3 region: CATNIGGKGNQPQHF. The CDR3 region has the DNA TGTGCCACTAATATCGGGGGGAAGGGCAATCAGCCCCAGCATTTT.